These 2 T cell receptor beta chains came from one sample sequenced in a study of blood T cell repertoires in COVID-19. Method: immunoSEQ multiplex PCR; TCRdb's copy keeps in-frame clones and lacks some. The table has about 240,000 clones, approximately 86% seen once; the top ten hold approximately 6.8%. Material: peripheral blood. The receptor source for this set is a woman in her 70s with active or convalescent COVID-19.

The V call is TRBV9, the J call TRBJ1-1; 9 bases agree with TRBD1. Germline CDR1 and CDR2: SGDLS and YYNGEE. The CDR3 consists of 15 residues. V was clipped by 3 bases and J by 5 bases; unmatched bases: 8. The DNA for the CDR3 is TGTGCCAGCAGCGGTTCCGGGACAGGGATTACTGAAGCTTTCTTT. Its translation is CASSGSGTGITEAFF.

The sample holds one count of this clone. The chain joins TRBV7-3 to TRBJ1-3, with unresolved D. The CDR3 loop spans 15 amino acids. The V gene lost 1 base and the J gene lost 3 bases, with 10 bases spanning the gap. Germline V lookup: CDR1 SGHTA, CDR2 FQGTGA. Here the CDR3 reads CASSLNGDNGNTIYF. The CDR3 DNA reads TGTGCCAGCAGCTTAAACGGGGATAATGGAAACACCATATATTTT.